A single sample gave rise to the 14 T cell receptor beta chains below, sequenced in a study of blood T cell repertoires in COVID-19. Measured with immunoSEQ multiplex PCR; TCRdb has only the in-frame clones, and not every one. This table has some 150,000 clones, about 89% appearing once. Sequencing was performed on peripheral blood. Receptor source: a man between 70 and 80 years old with acute or convalescent COVID-19.

V gene TRBV27 combines with J gene TRBJ2-3; 9 nucleotides agree with TRBD2. The junction had 11 bases not matched to a gene; V was cut back by 5 bases and J by 5 bases. The CDR3 spans 16 residues. Per the germline V gene, CDR1 is MNHEY and CDR2 is SMNVEV (reference sequence). The CDR3 DNA follows: TGTGCCAGCAGTCACGGGGCCCCAGCGGGGGGAGATACGCAGTATTTT. Translating it yields CASSHGAPAGGDTQYF.

This rearrangement joins TRBV2 to TRBJ2-7, with TRBD2 matching over 11 bases. V lost 6 bases, J lost 2 bases, and 6 bases stayed unmatched. CDR3 length equals 15 residues. CDR1 is SNHLY and CDR2 is FYNNEI in the germline V gene. CDR3 in DNA: TGTGCCAGCAGACGGGGACTAGCGGCGGCCTACGAGCAGTACTTC. Amino acids: CASRRGLAAAYEQYF.

The V and J genes are TRBV6-4 and TRBJ2-1; 8 bases align to TRBD1. The V segment lost 4 bases and the J segment 7 bases; nucleotides outside the gene matches: 9. CDR1 and CDR2 from the germline V gene are MRHNA and SNTAGT. This CDR3 contains 15 residues. The CDR3 DNA reads TGTGCCAGCAGTGTCGAGCAGGGGGCTCAGAATGAGCAGTTCTTC. Residues: CASSVEQGAQNEQFF.

The chain carries TRBV5-1 and TRBJ2-7; 9 bases agree with TRBD2. With 0 bases clipped from V and 5 bases from J, the junction kept 3 bases outside the gene matches. CDR3 length: 14 residues. Per the germline V gene, CDR1 is SGHRS and CDR2 is YFSETQ. CDR3 loop: CASSLAGTSNEQYF. Here the CDR3 DNA reads TGCGCCAGCAGCTTGGCCGGGACTAGCAACGAGCAGTACTTC. The full variable domain, with the rest looked up from reference TRBV5-1 and TRBJ2-7, is KAGVTQTPRYLIKTRGQQVTLSCSPISGHRSVSWYQQTPGQGLQFLFEYFSETQRNKGNFPGRFSGRQFSNSRSEMNVSTLELGDSALYLCASSLAGTSNEQYFGPGTRLTVT.

The rearrangement links TRBV4-1 to TRBJ2-7, with TRBD1 matching over 7 bases. CDR3 size: 14 residues. V lost 6 bases to trimming and J lost 6 bases; unmatched junction nucleotides: 11. Germline assignment: CDR1 MGHRA and CDR2 YSYEKL. CDR3 amino acids: CASRHTGVSGEQYF. DNA for the CDR3: TGCGCCAGCAGACATACAGGGGTGAGCGGCGAGCAGTACTTC.

The J gene is TRBJ1-6, the V gene TRBV5-8, with D tentatively TRBD1 (5 bases). The V and J ends lost 0 bases and 7 bases respectively, with 8 bases between them. Per germline, CDR1 SGHTS and CDR2 YDEGEE. The CDR3 contains 14 residues. The CDR3 sequence is CASSLARGNSPLHF. CDR3 coding DNA: TGTGCCAGCAGCTTGGCTCGGGGGAATTCACCCCTCCACTTT.

This rearrangement joins TRBV28 to TRBJ1-4, with a weak D call TRBD1 (6 bases). The CDR3 extends over 15 amino acids. Trimming took off 7 bases at V and 4 bases at J, with 16 bases between the two ends. From germline, CDR1 is MDHEN and CDR2 SYDVKM. The CDR3 here is CASTTLGALNEKLFF. The CDR3, as DNA: TGTGCCAGCACCACATTGGGGGCACTTAATGAAAAACTGTTTTTT.

The chain uses TRBV5-1 and TRBJ2-7; TRBD1 matches 7 bases. After removal of 4 bases from V and 3 bases from J, the junction contained 4 bases not matched to a gene. The length of the CDR3 is 13 residues. The V gene's germline CDR1 is SGHRS and CDR2 YFSETQ. The CDR3: CASSPTGIYEQYF. In DNA form, the CDR3 reads TGCGCCAGCAGCCCGACAGGGATCTACGAGCAGTACTTC.

This rearrangement joins TRBV7-6 to TRBJ2-7; weak D call: TRBD1 (7 bases). This CDR3 comprises 13 residues. V shed 0 bases and J shed 5 bases, with 8 bases lying between them. CDR1 is SGHVS, CDR2 FNYEAQ, per germline. The CDR3 sequence: CASSLARGDEQYF. CDR3 DNA: TGTGCCAGCAGCTTAGCCAGGGGGGACGAGCAGTACTTC.

This clone was observed a few times. The V call is TRBV29-1, the J call TRBJ1-6; maybe TRBD1 (5 bases). Germline V gene data show CDR1 as SQVTM and CDR2 as ANQGSEA. V was cut by 5 bases and J by 7 bases, with 12 bases left in between. The CDR3 is 13 residues long. CDR3 region: CSVREAGNSPLHF. DNA for the CDR3: TGCAGCGTTAGAGAGGCAGGGAATTCACCCCTCCACTTT.

Regarding this clone: This sample includes further DNA sequences coding for the same CDR3. The rearrangement uses TRBV5-1 and TRBJ2-1; TRBD2 matches at 10 bases. Trimming cost V 4 bases and J 1 base; bases outside gene matches: 2. Germline V gene lookup returns CDR1 SGHRS and CDR2 YFSETQ. This CDR3 has 15 amino acids. For the CDR3, the DNA is TGCGCCAGCAGCCCTAGCGGGAGTTCCTACAATGAGCAGTTCTTC. Protein product: CASSPSGSSYNEQFF.

V and J are TRBV5-1 and TRBJ1-2, with 7 nucleotides matching TRBD1. The CDR3 contains 14 residues. The trim removed 2 bases at V and 5 bases at J, leaving 6 bases unmatched. Germline V gene data show CDR1 as SGHRS and CDR2 as YFSETQ. CDR3 in DNA: TGCGCCAGCAGCTTTGGACAGGTTGGATATGGCTACACCTTC. This encodes CASSFGQVGYGYTF.

The CDR3 loop is CASSGGQGQNTEAFF. The DNA for the CDR3 is TGCGCCAGCAGCGGGGGACAGGGGCAGAACACTGAAGCTTTCTTT. The chain recombines TRBV5-1 with TRBJ1-1; 10 positions match TRBD1. V was pared by 4 bases and J by 1 base, with 4 bases of the junction left unmatched. The CDR3 consists of 15 residues. Germline CDR1 and CDR2: SGHRS and YFSETQ.

V and J are TRBV9 and TRBJ2-2; 9 positions match TRBD1. Germline CDR1 SGDLS, CDR2 YYNGEE. J was trimmed by 4 bases and V by 4 bases; bases with no gene match: 8. The CDR3 spans 16 residues. This CDR3 is CASSTAGTGFTGELFF. CDR3 nucleotide sequence: TGTGCCAGCAGCACCGCCGGGACAGGGTTCACCGGGGAGCTGTTTTTT.